These 27 T cell receptor beta chains came from one sample sequenced in a study of T cells expressing NK-cell markers. TCRdb re-called the 5' RACE reads and gives one entry per CDR3 protein, without DNA. The sample data list roughly 180,000 distinct CDR3 sequences. The sequenced sample was blood T cells: a sorted CD56 or NKG2C T cell subset, CD4+ or CD8+ T cells, or bulk PBMC T cells (not recorded which). The origin of the receptors is a woman between 18 and 75 years old in good health.

This chain uses TRBV18 with TRBJ1-6; TCRdb indicates TRBD1, and absent DNA this call remains unverified. The length of the CDR3 is 15 residues. CDR1 and CDR2 from the germline V gene are KGHSH and LQKENI. The CDR3 loop is CASSPGTGGSSPLHF.

The rearrangement uses TRBV12-3 or TRBV12-4 and TRBJ1-1; checking the TCRdb D call of TRBD1 is not possible without DNA. CDR3 size: 16 residues. The CDR3 protein is CASSLGTGGANTEAFF.

The chain couples TRBV2 to TRBJ2-1. This CDR3 comprises 15 residues. Germline V gene data show CDR1 as SNHLY and CDR2 as FYNNEI. The CDR3 protein is CASSEAHSSYNEQFF.

The chain is built from TRBV7-3 and TRBJ2-2; there is no DNA to check the TCRdb D call of TRBD1. The germline CDR1 and CDR2 sequences are SGHTA and FQGTGA. The CDR3 loop spans 13 amino acids. CDR3 sequence: CASGGDVAGELFF.

V and J are TRBV12-3 or TRBV12-4 and TRBJ1-2. CDR3 length equals 12 residues. This chain's CDR3 is CASSSGSFSYTF.

V and J are TRBV18 and TRBJ2-3; the TCRdb D gene call, TRBD1, has no DNA to confirm it. The CDR3 contains 15 residues. Germline V gene sequence: CDR1 KGHSH, CDR2 LQKENI. CDR3 amino acids: CASSPGRGAADTQYF.

The chain has TRBV4-1 and TRBJ1-5; TCRdb's assignment of TRBD1 cannot be checked, as there is no DNA. Per the germline V gene, CDR1 is MGHRA and CDR2 is YSYEKL. The CDR3 sequence is 15 residues long. CDR3 sequence reads: CASSQETAGNQPQHF.

V and J are TRBV3-1 and TRBJ1-2. In germline, CDR1 is LGHDT, CDR2 YNNKEL (reference sequence). The CDR3 extends over 11 amino acids. The CDR3 sequence: CASSQGNGYTF. Full variable domain (remainder filled in from reference TRBV3-1 and TRBJ1-2): DTAVSQTPKYLVTQMGNDKSIKCEQNLGHDTMYWYKQDSKKFLKIMFSYNNKELIINETVPNRFSPKSPDKAHLNLHINSLELGDSAVYFCASSQGNGYTFGSGTRLTVV.

The gene calls are TRBV6-1 and TRBJ2-5; TCRdb proposes TRBD1, but this gene call is untestable without DNA. The V gene's germline CDR1 is MNHNS and CDR2 SASEGT. This CDR3 is 14 amino acids long. CDR3 sequence: CASRTGGSGETQYF.

This sequence joins TRBV11-2 and TRBJ2-3; TCRdb lists TRBD1, though no DNA is available to test this call. This CDR3 region has 16 residues. Germline V lookup: CDR1 SGHAT, CDR2 FQNNGV. The CDR3 loop is CASTPGGTGSTDTQYF. The variable domain in full, with the rest retrieved from reference TRBV11-2 and TRBJ2-3, is EAGVAQSPRYKIIEKRQSVAFWCNPISGHATLYWYQQILGQGPKLLIQFQNNGVVDDSQLPKDRFSAERLKGVDSTLKIQPAKLEDSAVYLCASTPGGTGSTDTQYFGPGTRLTVL.

This sequence joins TRBV6-4 and TRBJ2-1; the TRBD1 assignment by TCRdb is unverifiable without DNA. CDR3 length equals 16 residues. Germline lookup yields CDR1 MRHNA and CDR2 SNTAGT. The CDR3 sequence: CASSDQLGGGYNEQFF.

The V and J genes are TRBV20-1 and TRBJ1-6. The CDR3 extends over 14 amino acids. CDR1 DFQATT and CDR2 SNEGSKA come from the germline V gene (reference sequence). CDR3 protein: CSAKQSSYNSPLHF.

The genes are TRBV20-1 and TRBJ1-2; there is no DNA to check the TCRdb D call of TRBD1. The CDR3 sequence is 12 residues long. Germline V gene sequence: CDR1 DFQATT, CDR2 SNEGSKA (reference sequence). CDR3 loop: CSASSRGSGYTF.

V is TRBV20-1 and J is TRBJ2-5; there is no DNA to check the TCRdb D call of TRBD2. CDR1 DFQATT and CDR2 SNEGSKA come from the germline V gene (reference sequence). The CDR3 is made up of 14 amino acids. CDR3 amino acids: CSANGAGVSETQYF.

The rearrangement links TRBV9 to TRBJ2-1; TCRdb selects TRBD1, and the lack of DNA leaves this call unchecked. CDR3 size: 20 residues. In germline, CDR1 is SGDLS, CDR2 YYNGEE. This CDR3 reads CASTPRPTKWWAGGNNEQFF.

The chain combines TRBV15 with TRBJ2-2. The germline V gene encodes CDR1 LNHNV and CDR2 YYDKDF (reference sequence). The CDR3 loop spans 15 amino acids. The CDR3 is CATSRARLNTGELFF.

The rearrangement joins TRBV29-1 to TRBJ2-7. Germline V CDR1 and CDR2: SQVTM, ANQGSEA. The CDR3 consists of 12 residues. CDR3 loop: CSVLTVGYEQYF.

V usage is TRBV20-1 and J usage is TRBJ2-2; TCRdb reports TRBD2, a call that lacks DNA to check it against. This CDR3 spans 17 amino acids. Germline lookup yields CDR1 DFQATT and CDR2 SNEGSKA (reference sequence). The CDR3 sequence is CSAVGVRGLANTGELFF.

The chain has TRBV7-2 and TRBJ1-4; without DNA, the TCRdb call of TRBD1 cannot be checked. CDR3 size: 15 residues. From germline, CDR1 is SGHTA and CDR2 FQGNSA. CDR3 loop: CASSLRAGENEKLFF. The full variable domain, completed using reference TRBV7-2 and TRBJ1-4, is GAGVSQSPSNKVTEKGKDVELRCDPISGHTALYWYRQSLGQGLEFLIYFQGNSAPDKSGLPSDRFSAERTGGSVSTLTIQRTQQEDSAVYLCASSLRAGENEKLFFGSGTQLSVL.

The chain links TRBV20-1 to TRBJ1-5. CDR1 DFQATT and CDR2 SNEGSKA come from the germline V gene (reference sequence). This CDR3 is 15 amino acids long. The CDR3 sequence is CSARELGNSNQPQHF.

This chain uses TRBV7-2 with TRBJ1-2. The CDR3 has 13 amino acids. Per the germline V gene, CDR1 is SGHTA and CDR2 is FQGNSA. The CDR3 sequence: CASSSEGFGGYTF.

The V and J genes are TRBV19 and TRBJ1-1; no DNA is available, so the TRBD1 call from TCRdb remains unchecked. CDR1 is LNHDA and CDR2 is SQIVND in the germline V gene (reference sequence). The CDR3 has 14 residues. The CDR3 reads CASRVGGSYTEAFF.

The V gene is TRBV4-2, the J gene TRBJ2-7; TCRdb gives TRBD1 as the D gene, but with no DNA this cannot be confirmed. Looked up from germline, CDR1 is LGHNA and CDR2 is YNFKEQ. The CDR3 totals 14 residues. CDR3 loop: CASSYDRGGYEQYF.

The rearrangement uses TRBV4-1 and TRBJ2-3. Per germline, CDR1 MGHRA and CDR2 YSYEKL. The CDR3 is 14 amino acids. CDR3 region: CASSPGWDTDTQYF.

The rearrangement joins TRBV5-1 to TRBJ2-3. Germline-derived CDR1 and CDR2 are SGHRS and YFSETQ. The CDR3 is 15 residues long. CDR3 region: CASSMDPSSTDTQYF.

This chain uses TRBV2 with TRBJ2-3; TCRdb designates TRBD1, a call that cannot be tested without DNA. The CDR3 is 15 amino acids. The germline V gene has CDR1 SNHLY and CDR2 FYNNEI. CDR3 in amino acids: CASRSGGGRGDTQYF.

The rearrangement uses TRBV5-1 and TRBJ2-7; there is no DNA to check the TCRdb D call of TRBD1. The CDR3 has 15 amino acids. The germline V gene has CDR1 SGHRS and CDR2 YFSETQ. CDR3 region: CASSFSGQGIHEQYF.